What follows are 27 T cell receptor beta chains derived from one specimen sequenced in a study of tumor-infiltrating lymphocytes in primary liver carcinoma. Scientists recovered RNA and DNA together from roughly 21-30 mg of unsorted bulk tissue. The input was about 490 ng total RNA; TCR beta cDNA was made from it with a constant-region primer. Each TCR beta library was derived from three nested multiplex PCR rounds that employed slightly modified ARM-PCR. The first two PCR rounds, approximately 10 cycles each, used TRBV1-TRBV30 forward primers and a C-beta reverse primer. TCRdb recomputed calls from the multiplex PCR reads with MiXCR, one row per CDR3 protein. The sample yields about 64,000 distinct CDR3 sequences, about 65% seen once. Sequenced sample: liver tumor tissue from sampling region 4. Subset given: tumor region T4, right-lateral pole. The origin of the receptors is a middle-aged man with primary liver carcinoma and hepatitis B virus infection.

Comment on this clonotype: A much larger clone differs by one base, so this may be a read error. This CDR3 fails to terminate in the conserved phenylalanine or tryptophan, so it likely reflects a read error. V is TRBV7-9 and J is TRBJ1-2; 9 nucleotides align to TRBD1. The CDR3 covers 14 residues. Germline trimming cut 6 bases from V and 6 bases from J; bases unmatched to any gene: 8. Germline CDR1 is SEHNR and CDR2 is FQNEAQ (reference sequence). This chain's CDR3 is CASRWDREFHGYTL. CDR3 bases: TGTGCCAGCAGATGGGACAGGGAGTTTCATGGCTACACCTTA.

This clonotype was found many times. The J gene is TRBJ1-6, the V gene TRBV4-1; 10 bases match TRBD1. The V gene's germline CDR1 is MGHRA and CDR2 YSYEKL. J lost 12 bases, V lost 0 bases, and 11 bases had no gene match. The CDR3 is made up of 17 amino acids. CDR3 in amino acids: CASSQDRGQGRGLPLHF. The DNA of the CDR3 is TGCGCCAGCAGCCAAGACCGGGGACAGGGGCGTGGGTTACCCCTCCACTTT.

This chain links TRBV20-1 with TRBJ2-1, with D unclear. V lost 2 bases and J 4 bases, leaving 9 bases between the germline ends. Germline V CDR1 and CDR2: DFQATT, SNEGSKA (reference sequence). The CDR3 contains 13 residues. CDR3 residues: CSARPYNYNEQFF. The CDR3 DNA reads TGCAGTGCTAGACCGTACAATTACAATGAGCAGTTCTTC.

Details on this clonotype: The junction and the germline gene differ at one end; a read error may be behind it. The CDR3 loop reads CARSSEGDRLNEQFF. DNA of the CDR3: TGTGCCAGGAGCTCAGAGGGGGACAGGCTCAATGAGCAGTTCTTC. The chain joins TRBV5-4 to TRBJ2-1, with 8 bases that match TRBD1. The CDR3 runs to 15 residues. The germline gives CDR1 SGHNT, CDR2 YYREEE (reference sequence).

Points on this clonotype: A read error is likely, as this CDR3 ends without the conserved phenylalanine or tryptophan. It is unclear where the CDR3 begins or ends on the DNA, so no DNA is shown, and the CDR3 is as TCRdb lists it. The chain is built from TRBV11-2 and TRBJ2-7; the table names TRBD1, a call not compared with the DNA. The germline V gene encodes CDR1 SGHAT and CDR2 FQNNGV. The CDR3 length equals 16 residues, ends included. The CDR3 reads CASSFIQGAIHKEQHL.

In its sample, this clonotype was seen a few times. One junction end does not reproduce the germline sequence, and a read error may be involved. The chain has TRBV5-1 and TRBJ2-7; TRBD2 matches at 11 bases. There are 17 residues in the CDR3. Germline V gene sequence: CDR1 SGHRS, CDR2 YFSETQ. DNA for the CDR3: TGCGCCAGCAGCTTGGGGGGTCTAGCGGGAGGCTCCTACGAGCAGTGCTTC. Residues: CASSLGGLAGGSYEQCF.

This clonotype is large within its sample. The CDR3 DNA follows: TGTGCCAGCAGTCCTCGGGACAGGGGGACAGATACGCAGTATTTT. Its protein product is CASSPRDRGTDTQYF. The chain joins TRBV11-2 to TRBJ2-3; 11 bases map to TRBD1. Germline values: CDR1 SGHAT, CDR2 FQNNGV. Trimming took 6 bases from V and 3 from J; bases not matched to a gene: 5. The CDR3 spans 15 residues.

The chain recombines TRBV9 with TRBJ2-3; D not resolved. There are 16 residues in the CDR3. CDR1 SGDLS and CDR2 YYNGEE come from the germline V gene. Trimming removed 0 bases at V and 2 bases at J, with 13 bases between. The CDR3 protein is CASSVVQFFITDTQYF. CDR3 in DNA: TGTGCCAGCAGCGTAGTTCAGTTTTTTATCACAGATACGCAGTATTTT.

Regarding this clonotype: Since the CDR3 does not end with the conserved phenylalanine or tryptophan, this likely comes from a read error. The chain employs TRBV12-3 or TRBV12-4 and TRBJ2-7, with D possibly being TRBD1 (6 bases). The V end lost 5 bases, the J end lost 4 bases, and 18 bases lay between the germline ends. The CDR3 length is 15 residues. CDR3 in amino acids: CASSMGTWGSYEQYL. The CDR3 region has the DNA TGTGCCAGCAGTATGGGGACATGGGGGTCATACGAGCAGTACCTC.

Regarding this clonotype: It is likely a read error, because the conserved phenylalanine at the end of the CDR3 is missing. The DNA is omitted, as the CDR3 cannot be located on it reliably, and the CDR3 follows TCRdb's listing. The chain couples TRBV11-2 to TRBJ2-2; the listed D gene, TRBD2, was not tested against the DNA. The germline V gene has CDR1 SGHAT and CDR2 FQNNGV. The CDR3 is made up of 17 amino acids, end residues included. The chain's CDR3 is CASSLALGGANTEELIC.

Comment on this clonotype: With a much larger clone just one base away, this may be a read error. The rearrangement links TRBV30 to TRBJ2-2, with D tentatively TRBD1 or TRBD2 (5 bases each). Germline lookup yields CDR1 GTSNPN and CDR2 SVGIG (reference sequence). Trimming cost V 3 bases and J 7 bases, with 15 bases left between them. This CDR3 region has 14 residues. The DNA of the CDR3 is TGTGCCTGGAGAGGTCAGGAGGACATCGGGGAGCTGTTTTTT. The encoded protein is CAWRGQEDIGELFF.

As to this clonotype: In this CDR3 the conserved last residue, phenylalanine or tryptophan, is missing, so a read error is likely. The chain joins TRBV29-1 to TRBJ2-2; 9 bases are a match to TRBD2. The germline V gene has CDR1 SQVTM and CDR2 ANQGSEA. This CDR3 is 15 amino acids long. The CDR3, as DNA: TGCAGCGTTGGGACTAGCGTGGCGAACACCGGGGAACTGTTTTGT. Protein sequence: CSVGTSVANTGELFC.

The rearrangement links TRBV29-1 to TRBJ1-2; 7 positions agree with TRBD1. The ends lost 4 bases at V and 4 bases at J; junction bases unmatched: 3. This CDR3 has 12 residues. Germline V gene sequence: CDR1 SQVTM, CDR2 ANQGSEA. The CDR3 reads CSVARQGYGYTF. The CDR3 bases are TGCAGCGTTGCGAGACAGGGCTATGGCTACACCTTC.

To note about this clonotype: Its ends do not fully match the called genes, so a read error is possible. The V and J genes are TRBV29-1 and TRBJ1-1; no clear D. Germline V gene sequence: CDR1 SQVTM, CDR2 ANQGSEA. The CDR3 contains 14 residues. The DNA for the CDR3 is TGCAGCGTTGGGCAGGCGATGTTTGGTACTGTAGCTTTCTTC. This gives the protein CSVGQAMFGTVAFF.

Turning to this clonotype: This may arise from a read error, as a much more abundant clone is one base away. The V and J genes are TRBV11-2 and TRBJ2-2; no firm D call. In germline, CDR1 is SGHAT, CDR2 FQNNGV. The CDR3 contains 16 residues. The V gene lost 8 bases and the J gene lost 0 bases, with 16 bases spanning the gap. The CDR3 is CASLALGWANTGELFF. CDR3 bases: TGTGCCAGCTTAGCATTAGGATGGGCGAACACCGGGGAGCTGTTTTTT.

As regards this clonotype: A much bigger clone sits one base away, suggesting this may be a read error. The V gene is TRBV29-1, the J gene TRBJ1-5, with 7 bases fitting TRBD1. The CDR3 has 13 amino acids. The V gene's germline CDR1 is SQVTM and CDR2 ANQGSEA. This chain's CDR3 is CCVVGQVNQAQHF. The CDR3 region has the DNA TGCTGCGTTGTCGGACAGGTCAATCAGGCCCAGCATTTT.

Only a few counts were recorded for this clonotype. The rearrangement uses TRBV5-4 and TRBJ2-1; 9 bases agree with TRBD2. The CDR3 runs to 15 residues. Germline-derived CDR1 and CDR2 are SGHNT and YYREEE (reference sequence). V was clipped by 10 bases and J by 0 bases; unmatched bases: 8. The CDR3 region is CACSLLAGSYNEQFF. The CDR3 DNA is TGTGCCTGTAGCTTACTAGCGGGCTCCTACAATGAGCAGTTCTTC.

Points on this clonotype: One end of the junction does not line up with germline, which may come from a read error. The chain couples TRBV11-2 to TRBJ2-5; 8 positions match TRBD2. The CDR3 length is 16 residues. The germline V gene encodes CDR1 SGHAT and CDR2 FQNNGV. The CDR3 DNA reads TGTGCCTGCAGCCATACTCCTGGCGGGGGGAGAGAGACCCAGTGCTTC. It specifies CACSHTPGGGRETQCF.

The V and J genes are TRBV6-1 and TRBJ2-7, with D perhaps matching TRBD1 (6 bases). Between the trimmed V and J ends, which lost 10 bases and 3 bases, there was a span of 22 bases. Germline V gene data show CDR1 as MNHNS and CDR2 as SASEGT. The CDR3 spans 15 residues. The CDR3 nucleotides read TGTGCCAACAGGGTCATGGGATTAGGAAGCTACGAGCAGTACTTC. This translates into CANRVMGLGSYEQYF.

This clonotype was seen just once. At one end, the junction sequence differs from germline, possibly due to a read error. CDR3 coding DNA: TGCCCCAGCAGTATCCCCTACGGGGGGGGAGGCTCCTACAATGAGCAGTTCTTC. This gives the protein CPSSIPYGGGGSYNEQFF. This chain connects TRBV10-2 to TRBJ2-1, with 8 bases identical to TRBD2. There are 18 residues in the CDR3. Germline assignment: CDR1 WSHSY and CDR2 SAAADI.

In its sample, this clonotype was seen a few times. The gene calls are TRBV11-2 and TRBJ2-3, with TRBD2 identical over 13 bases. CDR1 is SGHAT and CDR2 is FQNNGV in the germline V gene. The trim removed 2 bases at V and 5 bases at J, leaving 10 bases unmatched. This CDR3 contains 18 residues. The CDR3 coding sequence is TGTGCCAGCAGCTTAACTACTAGCGGGAGGGCGGGGCGAGATACGCAGTATTTT. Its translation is CASSLTTSGRAGRDTQYF. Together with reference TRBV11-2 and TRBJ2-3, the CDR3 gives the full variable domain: EAGVAQSPRYKIIEKRQSVAFWCNPISGHATLYWYQQILGQGPKLLIQFQNNGVVDDSQLPKDRFSAERLKGVDSTLKIQPAKLEDSAVYLCASSLTTSGRAGRDTQYFGPGTRLTVL.

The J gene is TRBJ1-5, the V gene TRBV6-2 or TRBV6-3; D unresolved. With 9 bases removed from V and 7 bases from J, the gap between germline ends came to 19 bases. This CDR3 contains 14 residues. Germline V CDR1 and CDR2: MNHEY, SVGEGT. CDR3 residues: CARRYPVGRQPQHF. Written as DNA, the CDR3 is TGTGCCAGAAGATACCCGGTAGGACGACAGCCCCAGCATTTT.

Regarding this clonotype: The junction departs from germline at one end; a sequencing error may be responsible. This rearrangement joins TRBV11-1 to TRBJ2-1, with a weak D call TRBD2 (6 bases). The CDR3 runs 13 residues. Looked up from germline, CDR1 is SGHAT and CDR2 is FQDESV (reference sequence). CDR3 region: CASSAEGPNVQFF. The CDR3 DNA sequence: TGTGCCAGCAGCGCGGAGGGGCCGAATGTGCAGTTCTTC.

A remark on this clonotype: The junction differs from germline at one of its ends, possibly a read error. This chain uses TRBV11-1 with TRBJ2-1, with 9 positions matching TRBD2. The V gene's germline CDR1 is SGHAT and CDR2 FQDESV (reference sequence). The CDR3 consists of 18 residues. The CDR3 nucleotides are TGTGCCAACAGCTTATACCGCTCCGCGGGAGGGTCCTACAATCAGCAGTTCTTC. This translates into CANSLYRSAGGSYNQQFF.

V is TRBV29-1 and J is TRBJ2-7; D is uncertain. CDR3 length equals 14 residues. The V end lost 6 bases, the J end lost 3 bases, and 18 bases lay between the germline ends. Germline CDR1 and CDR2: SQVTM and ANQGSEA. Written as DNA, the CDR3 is TGCAGCGTCACCACGACACTCTCAGGCTACGAGCAGTACTTC. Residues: CSVTTTLSGYEQYF.

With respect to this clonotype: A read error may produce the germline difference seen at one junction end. The DNA for the CDR3 is TGTGCCAGCACTGCCGGGACAGGACGCTACGAGCAATACTTC. Translation gives CASTAGTGRYEQYF. The V and J genes are TRBV6-5 and TRBJ2-7, with 8 bases identical to TRBD1. Germline CDR1 MNHEY, CDR2 SVGAGI. The CDR3 has 14 residues.

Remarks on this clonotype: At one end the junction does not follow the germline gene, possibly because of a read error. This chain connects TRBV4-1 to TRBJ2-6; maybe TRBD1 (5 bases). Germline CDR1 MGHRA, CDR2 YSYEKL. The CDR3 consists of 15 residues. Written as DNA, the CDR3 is TGCGTCAGCGAGCCGACAGAGTCTGGGGCCAACGTCCTGACTTTC. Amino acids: CVSEPTESGANVLTF.